This TCR beta chain comes out of a study of blood T cell repertoires in COVID-19. Study information: Samples came from the United States, Italy and Spain, spanning acute and convalescent COVID-19. PBMCs, B-cell-depleted T cells, or T cells provided the cDNA or gDNA that made up the material.

Recruits, aged roughly 18 to 89 years, lived in 25 or so US areas. Germline CDR1 is MDHEN and CDR2 is SYDVKM. The CDR3 is made up of 15 amino acids. V lost 6 bases, J lost 0 bases, and 7 bases stayed unmatched. A few counts support this clone. Original data processing: Reference gene primer amplification gave estimated nucleated cell counts. Clones were read by immunoSEQ multiplex PCR, and TCRdb kept only the in-frame ones, dropping some. V, J and clone size were drawn from that table, and D and trimming were deduced from the DNA. The table has around 400,000 clones, 70% to 90% seen once. The gene calls are TRBV28 and TRBJ1-2; 7 bases line up with TRBD1. What was sequenced was PBMCs or T cells enriched from blood (not recorded which). The receptor was derived from a woman in her late teens or twenties who had been exposed to COVID-19. Here the CDR3 reads CASSSTGTANYGYTF. The CDR3 nucleotides are TGTGCCAGCAGCTCGACCGGGACAGCTAACTATGGCTACACCTTC.